This T cell receptor (beta chain) was recovered during a study of cytomegalovirus exposure and HLA in healthy donors. Findings of the study overall: Later analysis suggested most CMV-associated TCR beta chains were HLA-restricted. Later genetic work tied a missense DCLRE1C variant to beta-chain V and J trimming.

Both 60 Vbeta primers and 13 Jbeta primers went into the PCR. Sequencing used immunoSEQ multiplex PCR; TCRdb keeps in-frame clones, though not all of them. The sample holds about 200,000 clones; approximately 80% are singletons and the top ten take 2.9%. Comments on this clone: As yet, its antigen is unknown. The sample carries other DNA sequences with the same CDR3.

CDR3 length equals 15 residues. Trimming took 0 bases from V and 8 from J, leaving 16 bases between them. From germline, CDR1 is MGHRA and CDR2 YSYEKL. Sample: PBMCs. This chain uses TRBV4-1 with TRBJ1-2, with D unclear. The sequence was collected from a man under 40 in good health and CMV-seronegative. The CDR3 loop reads CASSQDRKPREGYTF. The CDR3 DNA reads as TGCGCCAGCAGCCAAGATCGCAAGCCTAGAGAGGGCTACACCTTC.